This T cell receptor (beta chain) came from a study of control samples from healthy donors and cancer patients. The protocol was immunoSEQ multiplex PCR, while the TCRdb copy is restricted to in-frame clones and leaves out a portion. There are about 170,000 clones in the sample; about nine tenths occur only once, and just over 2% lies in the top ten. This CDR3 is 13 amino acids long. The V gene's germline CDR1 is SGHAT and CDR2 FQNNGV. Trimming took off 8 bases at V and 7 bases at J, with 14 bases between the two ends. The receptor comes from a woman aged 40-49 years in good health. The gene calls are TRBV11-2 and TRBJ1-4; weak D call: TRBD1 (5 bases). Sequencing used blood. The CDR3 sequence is CASRGRVGEKLFF. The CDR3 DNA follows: TGTGCCAGCCGGGGCAGGGTGGGTGAAAAACTGTTTTTT.